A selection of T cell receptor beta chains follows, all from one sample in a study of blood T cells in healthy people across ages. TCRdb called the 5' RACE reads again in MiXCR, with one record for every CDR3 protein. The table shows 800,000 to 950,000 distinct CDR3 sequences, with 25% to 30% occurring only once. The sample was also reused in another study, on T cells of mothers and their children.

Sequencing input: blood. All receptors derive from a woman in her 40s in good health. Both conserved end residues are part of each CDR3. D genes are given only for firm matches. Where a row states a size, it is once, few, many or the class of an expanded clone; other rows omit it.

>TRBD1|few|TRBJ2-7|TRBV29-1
CSVEGTDRAYGQYF
TGCAGCGTTGAAGGGACAGACAGGGCCTACGGGCAGTACTTC
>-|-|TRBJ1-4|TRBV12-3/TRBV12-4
CASSFWGSNEKLFF
TGTGCCAGCAGTTTTTGGGGGTCTAATGAAAAACTGTTTTTT
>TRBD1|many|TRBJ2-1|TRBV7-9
CASSLMAGGNEQFF
TGTGCCAGCAGCTTAATGGCAGGGGGAAATGAGCAGTTCTTC
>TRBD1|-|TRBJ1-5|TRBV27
CASSRGQGADQPQHF
TGTGCCAGCAGTAGGGGGCAGGGGGCGGATCAGCCCCAGCATTTT
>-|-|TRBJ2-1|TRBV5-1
CASSFLSGPVYNERFF
TGCGCCAGCAGCTTCCTCTCGGGGCCAGTCTACAATGAGCGGTTCTTC
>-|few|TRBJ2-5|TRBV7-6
CASSQRDAETQYF
TGTGCCAGCAGCCAGAGGGACGCCGAGACCCAGTACTTC
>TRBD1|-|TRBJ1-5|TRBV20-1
CSARAGTVGSNQPQHF
TGCAGTGCTAGAGCTGGGACAGTGGGGTCCAATCAGCCCCAGCATTTT
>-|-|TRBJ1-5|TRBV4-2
CASSRFRGRSNQPQHF
TGTGCCAGCAGCCGTTTTAGGGGTCGAAGCAATCAGCCCCAGCATTTT
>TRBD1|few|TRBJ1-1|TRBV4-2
CASSQDGRGRRTEAFF
TGTGCCAGCAGCCAAGATGGGAGGGGGCGGAGGACTGAAGCTTTCTTT
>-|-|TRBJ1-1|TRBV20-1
CSAIRDTDEAFF
TGCAGTGCCATAAGGGACACCGATGAAGCTTTCTTT
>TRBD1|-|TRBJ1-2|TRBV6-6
CASSNTMGQEKNGYTF
TGTGCCAGCAGTAATACGATGGGACAGGAGAAGAACGGCTACACCTTC
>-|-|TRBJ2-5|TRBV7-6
CASSLAQVLETQYF
TGTGCCAGCAGCTTAGCGCAGGTGCTTGAGACCCAGTACTTC
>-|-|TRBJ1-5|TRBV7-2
CASSLAGDPNPSPQHF
TGTGCCAGCAGCTTAGCGGGGGACCCCAATCCGTCGCCCCAGCATTTT
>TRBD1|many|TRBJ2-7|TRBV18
CASSPNPGQGSYEQYF
TGTGCCAGCTCACCTAATCCGGGACAGGGGAGCTACGAGCAGTACTTC
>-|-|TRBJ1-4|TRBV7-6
CASSPTRGRLFF
TGTGCCAGCAGCCCTACAAGAGGAAGACTGTTTTTT
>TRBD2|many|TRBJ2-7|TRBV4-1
CASSRWTSGPYEQYF
TGCGCCAGCAGCCGTTGGACTAGCGGTCCCTACGAGCAGTACTTC
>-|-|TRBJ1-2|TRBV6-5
CASSNGGVFGYTF
TGTGCCAGCAGCAACGGCGGGGTCTTCGGCTACACCTTC
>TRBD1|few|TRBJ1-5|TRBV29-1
CSVTPGTGNNQPQHF
TGCAGCGTTACTCCCGGGACAGGAAACAATCAGCCCCAGCATTTT
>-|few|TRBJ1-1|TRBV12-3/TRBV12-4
CASSLRGARGTEAFF
TGTGCCAGCAGTTTAAGGGGGGCTCGAGGCACTGAAGCTTTCTTT
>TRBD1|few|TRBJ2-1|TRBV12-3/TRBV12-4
CASSLGTGRIGNNEQFF
TGTGCCAGCAGTTTAGGGACAGGGAGGATCGGCAATAATGAGCAGTTCTTC
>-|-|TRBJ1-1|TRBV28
CASSLRQWEAFF
TGTGCCAGCAGTCTCAGACAGTGGGAAGCTTTCTTT
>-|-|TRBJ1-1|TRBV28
CASSSGATGPEAFF
TGTGCCAGCAGCTCAGGGGCCACAGGTCCTGAAGCTTTCTTT
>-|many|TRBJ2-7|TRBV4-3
CASSQDTGGPYEQYF
TGCGCCAGCAGCCAAGATACCGGGGGCCCCTACGAGCAGTACTTC
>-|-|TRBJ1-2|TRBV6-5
CASRVGEYGYTF
TGTGCCAGCAGGGTAGGAGAATATGGCTACACCTTC
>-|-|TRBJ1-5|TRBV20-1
CSASRLASVSNQPQHF
TGCAGTGCCTCTAGACTAGCATCGGTTAGCAATCAGCCCCAGCATTTT
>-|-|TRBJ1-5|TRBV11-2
CASSPTGNRRPQHF
TGTGCCAGCAGCCCAACAGGGAATCGTCGGCCCCAGCATTTT
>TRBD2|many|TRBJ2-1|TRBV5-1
CASSAGGGDEQFF
TGCGCCAGCAGCGCGGGGGGGGGCGATGAGCAGTTCTTC
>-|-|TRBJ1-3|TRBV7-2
CASSLGPSGSTIYF
TGTGCCAGCAGCTTAGGTCCCTCTGGAAGCACCATATATTTT
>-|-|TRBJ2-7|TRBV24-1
CATSDAYEQYF
TGTGCCACCAGTGATGCATACGAGCAGTACTTC
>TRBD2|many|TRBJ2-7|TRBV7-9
CASSETSGGLYEQYF
TGTGCCAGCAGCGAAACTAGCGGGGGGCTTTACGAGCAGTACTTC
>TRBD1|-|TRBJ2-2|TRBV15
CATRDRTGVTGELFF
TGTGCCACCAGGGATCGGACAGGGGTGACCGGGGAGCTGTTTTTT
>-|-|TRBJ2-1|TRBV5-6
CASSPLRDGYNEQFF
TGTGCCAGCAGCCCACTCCGGGACGGATACAATGAGCAGTTCTTC
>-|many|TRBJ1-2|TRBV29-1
CSVGGRDANYGYTF
TGCAGCGTCGGGGGCAGGGATGCTAACTATGGCTACACCTTC
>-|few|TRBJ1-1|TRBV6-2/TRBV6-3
CASSWDPAIEAFF
TGTGCCAGCAGTTGGGACCCTGCCATAGAAGCTTTCTTT
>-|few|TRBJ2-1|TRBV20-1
CSANSNRDSDYNEQFF
TGCAGTGCCAACTCTAACCGGGACTCAGATTACAATGAGCAGTTCTTC
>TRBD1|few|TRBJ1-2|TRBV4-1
CASSQDAGTGEGYGYTF
TGCGCCAGCAGCCAAGATGCCGGGACAGGGGAAGGGTATGGCTACACCTTC
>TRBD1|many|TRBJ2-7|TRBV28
CASINVVGGRTRSSYEQYF
TGTGCCAGCATCAACGTAGTAGGGGGCCGTACTAGGAGCTCCTACGAGCAGTACTTC
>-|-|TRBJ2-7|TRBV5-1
CASRSGRTDEQYF
TGCGCCAGCAGATCCGGCAGAACAGACGAGCAGTACTTC
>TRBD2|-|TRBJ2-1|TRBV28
CASRGTSGLNNEQFF
TGTGCCAGCAGGGGGACTAGCGGCCTTAACAATGAGCAGTTCTTC
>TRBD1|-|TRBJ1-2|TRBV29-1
CSVGLGTGGNYGYTF
TGCAGCGTTGGACTAGGGACAGGGGGGAACTATGGCTACACCTTC
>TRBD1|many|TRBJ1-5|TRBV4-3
CASSLTGFGNQPQHF
TGCGCCAGCTCCTTGACAGGGTTCGGCAATCAGCCCCAGCATTTT
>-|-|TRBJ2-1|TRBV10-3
CAISGTGYEQFF
TGTGCCATCAGTGGAACAGGGTATGAGCAGTTCTTC
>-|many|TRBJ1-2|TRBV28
CASSLISYGYTF
TGTGCCAGCAGTTTAATCAGCTATGGCTACACCTTC
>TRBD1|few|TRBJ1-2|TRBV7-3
CASSNGQGYGYTF
TGTGCCAGCAGCAACGGACAGGGCTATGGCTACACCTTC
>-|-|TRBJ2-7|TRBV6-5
CASRASDYEQYF
TGTGCCAGCAGAGCTTCGGACTACGAGCAGTACTTC
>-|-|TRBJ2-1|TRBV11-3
CASSRGQAARSSYNEQFF
TGTGCCAGCAGCCGGGGCCAGGCCGCCCGGAGCTCCTACAATGAGCAGTTCTTC
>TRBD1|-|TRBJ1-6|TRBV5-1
CASSLERTGPSPLHF
TGCGCCAGCAGCTTGGAAAGGACAGGGCCCTCACCCCTCCACTTT
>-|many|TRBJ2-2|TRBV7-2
CASSLQITGELFF
TGTGCCAGCAGCCTACAAATCACCGGGGAGCTGTTTTTT
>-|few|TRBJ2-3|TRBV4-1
CASSQDGHTTDTQYF
TGCGCCAGCAGCCAAGATGGACATACCACAGATACGCAGTATTTT
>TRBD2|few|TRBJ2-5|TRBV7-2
CASGSNSGGRETQYF
TGTGCCAGCGGATCAAATAGCGGGGGGAGGGAGACCCAGTACTTC
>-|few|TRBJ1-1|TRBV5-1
CASSLIAGEAFF
TGCGCCAGCAGCTTGATCGCCGGTGAAGCTTTCTTT
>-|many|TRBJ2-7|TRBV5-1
CASSLAPATPADEQYF
TGCGCCAGCAGCTTGGCCCCCGCTACACCAGCCGACGAGCAGTACTTC
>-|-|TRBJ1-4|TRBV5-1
CASSLSGAATNEKLFF
TGCGCCAGCAGCTTGTCAGGGGCTGCAACTAATGAAAAACTGTTTTTT
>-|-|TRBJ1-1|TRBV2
CASRIGQYTEAFF
TGTGCCAGCAGAATAGGACAGTACACTGAAGCTTTCTTT
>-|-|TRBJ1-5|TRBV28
CASSLWSQGNQPQHF
TGTGCCAGCAGTTTATGGAGTCAGGGCAATCAGCCCCAGCATTTT
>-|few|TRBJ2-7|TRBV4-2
CASSQDQNRPYEQYF
TGTGCCAGCAGCCAAGATCAAAACAGACCCTACGAGCAGTACTTC
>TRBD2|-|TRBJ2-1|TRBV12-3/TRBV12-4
CASSHSGGPDERFF
TGTGCCAGCAGCCATAGCGGGGGCCCCGATGAGCGGTTCTTC
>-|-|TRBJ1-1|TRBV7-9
CASSPVLGGTEAFF
TGTGCCAGCAGCCCCGTCTTAGGGGGCACTGAAGCTTTCTTT
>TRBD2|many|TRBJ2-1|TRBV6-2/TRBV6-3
CASSYRRGAYNEQFF
TGTGCCAGCAGTTACAGGCGGGGGGCCTACAATGAGCAGTTCTTC